This entry lists 32 T cell receptor beta chains sequenced from one sample in a study of blood T cell repertoires in COVID-19. TCRdb's copy holds only in-frame clones and misses some; the assay was immunoSEQ multiplex PCR. The repertoire includes fewer than 250,000 clones, approximately 90% of them detected once, and approximately 0.77% sits in the top ten. The sample taken for sequencing was peripheral blood. All receptors derive from a man between 60 and 75 years old with COVID-19, enrolled during active disease.

Points on this clone: Distinct nucleotide sequences in the sample also encode this CDR3. This chain uses TRBV18 with TRBJ1-5, with a weak D call TRBD1 (6 bases). The germline V and J ends were trimmed by 3 bases and 4 bases, with 10 bases remaining between them. There are 14 residues in the CDR3. Germline V CDR1 and CDR2: KGHSH, LQKENI. DNA of the CDR3: TGTGCCAGCTCACCGGGACAAAAAAATCAGCCCCAGCATTTT. It codes for CASSPGQKNQPQHF.

The V gene is TRBV6-5, the J gene TRBJ2-5; the match to TRBD2 covers 9 bases. Trimming took 10 bases from V and 5 from J; bases not matched to a gene: 11. Germline V gene data show CDR1 as MNHEY and CDR2 as SVGAGI. This CDR3 spans 14 amino acids. DNA for the CDR3: TGTGCCACCGGGGGGACTAGCACCACGGAGACCCAGTACTTC. It specifies CATGGTSTTETQYF.

V usage is TRBV11-3 and J usage is TRBJ1-1, with D possibly TRBD1 on 5 matching bases. The CDR3 loop spans 14 amino acids. The ends were cut back, 1 base at V and 3 bases at J, with 9 bases in the middle. The germline V gene encodes CDR1 SGHNT and CDR2 YENEEA. CDR3 nucleotides: TGTGCCAGCAGCTTAGGAGAAGGGGACACTGAAGCTTTCTTT. Its translation: CASSLGEGDTEAFF.

V is TRBV27 and J is TRBJ1-5, with D uncertain. The CDR3 consists of 16 residues. Trimming cost V 5 bases and J 0 bases, with 14 bases left between them. Germline V lookup: CDR1 MNHEY, CDR2 SMNVEV (reference sequence). The CDR3 spells CASSPRGWSSNQPQHF. The DNA for the CDR3 is TGTGCCAGCAGTCCCCGGGGATGGAGTAGCAATCAGCCCCAGCATTTT.

V gene TRBV5-6 combines with J gene TRBJ1-1; D is possibly TRBD1 (6 bases). The CDR3 is 13 amino acids. The V gene lost 3 bases and the J gene lost 14 bases, with 20 bases spanning the gap. Germline V gene lookup returns CDR1 SGHDT and CDR2 YYEEEE. DNA of the CDR3: TGTGCCAGCAGCTCCCCGGACGGGGGGCGACAATTCTTT. Translation gives CASSSPDGGRQFF.

The chain couples TRBV12-3 or TRBV12-4 to TRBJ1-2; no clear D. This CDR3 comprises 11 residues. The germline V and J ends were trimmed by 3 bases and 8 bases, with 7 bases remaining between them. The CDR3 reads CASSFGWGYTF. In DNA form, the CDR3 reads TGTGCCAGCAGTTTCGGGTGGGGCTACACCTTC.

The genes are TRBV3-1 (or the pseudogene TRBV3-2) and TRBJ2-7; 7 bases line up with TRBD2. The CDR3 length is 14 residues. V shed 4 bases, J shed 6 bases, and the junction held 9 bases outside the gene matches. Germline-derived CDR1 and CDR2 are LGHDT and YNNKEL (reference sequence). The CDR3 here is CASSPTGGVSEQYF. CDR3 in DNA: TGTGCCAGCAGCCCAACGGGGGGAGTGAGCGAGCAGTACTTC.

The chain uses TRBV7-2 and TRBJ2-2, with TRBD2 as a possible D gene (6 bases). CDR1 and CDR2 from the germline V gene are SGHTA and FQGNSA. This CDR3 contains 15 residues. V lost 5 bases to trimming and J lost 3 bases, with 13 bases between them. The CDR3 region has the DNA TGTGCCAGCAGCCCCGGAATAGCGGACACCGGGGAGCTGTTTTTT. The encoded protein is CASSPGIADTGELFF.

This rearrangement joins TRBV4-1 to TRBJ2-7, with 9 bases aligning to TRBD2. This CDR3 region has 16 residues. Germline CDR1 is MGHRA and CDR2 is YSYEKL. The V gene end was trimmed by 0 bases and the J gene end by 4 bases; junction bases not matched to a gene: 7. In DNA, the CDR3 is TGCGCCAGCAGCCAAGAAATTAGCGGGGGTGTATACGAGCAGTACTTC. The encoded protein is CASSQEISGGVYEQYF.

This chain links TRBV13 with TRBJ2-7, with TRBD2 matching over 9 bases. Trimming took 4 bases from V and 6 from J; bases not matched to a gene: 13. This CDR3 spans 16 amino acids. Germline CDR1 PRHDT, CDR2 FYEKMQ (reference sequence). The CDR3 loop is CASSWSSGGSYFEQYF. The DNA of the CDR3 is TGTGCCAGCAGCTGGTCAAGCGGGGGGTCTTACTTCGAGCAGTACTTC. Full variable domain (rest looked up from reference TRBV13 and TRBJ2-7): AAGVIQSPRHLIKEKRETATLKCYPIPRHDTVYWYQQGPGQDPQFLISFYEKMQSDKGSIPDRFSAQQFSDYHSELNMSSLELGDSALYFCASSWSSGGSYFEQYFGPGTRLTVT.

CDR3 sequence reads: CASSWEGYEQYF. In DNA form, the CDR3 reads TGCGCCAGCAGCTGGGAGGGATACGAGCAGTACTTC. The chain links TRBV5-1 to TRBJ2-7; TRBD2 matches 7 bases. V shed 3 bases and J 4 bases; nucleotides not matched to a gene: 1. Germline CDR1 reads SGHRS; CDR2 reads YFSETQ. The CDR3 length is 12 residues.

The chain employs TRBV4-1 and TRBJ1-1, with TRBD1 as a possible D gene (6 bases). V was shortened by 2 bases and J by 4 bases, with 11 bases between the two germline ends. Per germline, CDR1 MGHRA and CDR2 YSYEKL. The length of the CDR3 is 14 residues. The CDR3 loop is CASSQKQGGTEAFF. The CDR3 DNA reads as TGCGCCAGCAGCCAAAAACAGGGTGGCACTGAAGCTTTCTTT.

J is TRBJ1-1 and V is TRBV12-5; maybe TRBD1 (5 bases). The V and J ends lost 4 bases and 8 bases respectively, with 23 bases between them. The CDR3 covers 16 residues. The germline V gene has CDR1 LGHNT and CDR2 FRNRAP. The CDR3 bases are TGTGCTAGTGGTTCAACCTCAATGTTACCAGGGCCCGAAGCTTTCTTT. The encoded protein is CASGSTSMLPGPEAFF. Full variable domain (remainder filled in from reference TRBV12-5 and TRBJ1-1): DARVTQTPRHKVTEMGQEVTMRCQPILGHNTVFWYRQTMMQGLELLAYFRNRAPLDDSGMPKDRFSAEMPDATLATLKIQPSEPRDSAVYFCASGSTSMLPGPEAFFGQGTRLTVV.

J is TRBJ1-1 and V is TRBV9, with 9 bases that match TRBD1. J lost 4 bases, V lost 4 bases, and 8 bases had no gene match. In germline, CDR1 is SGDLS, CDR2 YYNGEE. The CDR3 runs 15 residues. The CDR3 sequence is CASSTHGQGITEAFF. Here the CDR3 DNA reads TGTGCCAGCAGCACGCACGGACAGGGGATCACTGAAGCTTTCTTT.

The rearrangement links TRBV3-1 (or the pseudogene TRBV3-2) to TRBJ1-2, with TRBD1 matching over 11 bases. The CDR3 length is 14 residues. After removal of 0 bases from V and 8 bases from J, the junction contained 2 bases not matched to a gene. Germline CDR1 and CDR2: LGHDT and YNNKEL (reference sequence). The CDR3 loop reads CASSQEGQGGGYTF. CDR3 DNA sequence: TGTGCCAGCAGCCAAGAGGGACAGGGGGGCGGCTACACCTTC.

The chain employs TRBV5-1 and TRBJ2-2, with TRBD1 matching 9 bases. In germline, CDR1 is SGHRS, CDR2 YFSETQ. The junction had 11 bases not matched to a gene; V was cut back by 7 bases and J by 7 bases. This CDR3 region has 15 residues. CDR3 bases: TGCGCCAGCTCCGAACAGGGGGCCCTTGGCGGGGAGCTGTTTTTT. Its protein product is CASSEQGALGGELFF.

This rearrangement joins TRBV25-1 to TRBJ2-7, with TRBD2 as a possible D gene (7 bases). Germline values: CDR1 MGHDK, CDR2 SYGVNS. The CDR3 contains 15 residues. V lost 5 bases to trimming and J lost 5 bases, with 19 bases between them. The CDR3 here is CASSRGGGPSHEQYF. The CDR3 nucleotides are TGTGCCAGCAGTAGAGGGGGGGGACCGTCCCACGAGCAGTACTTC.

The chain is built from TRBV6-5 and TRBJ2-1; 9 bases line up with TRBD1. Germline CDR1 MNHEY, CDR2 SVGAGI. The CDR3 has 13 amino acids. Trimming cost V 7 bases and J 4 bases; bases outside gene matches: 2. The CDR3 coding sequence is TGTGCCAGCAACAGGGGGCCATACAATGAGCAGTTCTTC. The encoded protein is CASNRGPYNEQFF.

The chain recombines TRBV14 with TRBJ1-2, with TRBD1 matching 8 bases. The germline CDR1 and CDR2 sequences are SGHDN and FVKESK. The J segment lost 4 bases and the V segment lost 4 bases, leaving 8 bases of the junction unmatched. CDR3 length: 15 residues. Written as DNA, the CDR3 is TGTGCCAGCAGCCCGTCCCCGGGACAGGTCTATGGCTACACCTTC. It is translated as CASSPSPGQVYGYTF.

V usage is TRBV19 and J usage is TRBJ2-1; the D is unclear. The CDR3 loop spans 16 amino acids. V lost 6 bases to trimming and J lost 0 bases, with 15 bases between them. Germline values: CDR1 LNHDA, CDR2 SQIVND (reference sequence). CDR3 DNA: TGTGCCAGTAGGAGTCAGACTGAGATCTCCTACAATGAGCAGTTCTTC. This encodes CASRSQTEISYNEQFF.

This clone was recorded only once. The chain employs TRBV4-1 and TRBJ1-4; D ambiguous. The CDR3 covers 17 residues. V shed 2 bases and J shed 0 bases, with 13 bases lying between them. Germline V lookup: CDR1 MGHRA, CDR2 YSYEKL. The CDR3 DNA reads as TGCGCCAGCAGCCAAAGCGTGACGCGGGCAACTAATGAAAAACTGTTTTTT. Encoded protein: CASSQSVTRATNEKLFF.

This chain links TRBV10-1 with TRBJ1-4, with 7 bases lining up with TRBD1. This CDR3 region has 15 residues. Looked up from germline, CDR1 is WNHNN and CDR2 is SYGVQD (reference sequence). V shed 7 bases, J shed 5 bases, and the junction held 10 bases outside the gene matches. In DNA form, the CDR3 reads TGCGCCAGCATCAATACCGGGACAGCGAATGAAAAACTGTTTTTT. It codes for CASINTGTANEKLFF.

This chain connects TRBV19 to TRBJ1-1, with TRBD1 matching over 7 bases. Losses at the gene ends were 3 bases for V and 1 base for J; bases not matched to a gene: 2. Per germline, CDR1 LNHDA and CDR2 SQIVND (reference sequence). There are 14 residues in the CDR3. For the CDR3, the DNA is TGTGCCAGTAGTATGCGACAGGGGAACACTGAAGCTTTCTTT. Translation: CASSMRQGNTEAFF.

This chain links TRBV6-6 with TRBJ1-2; no reliable D call. The CDR3 consists of 13 residues. The germline CDR1 and CDR2 sequences are MNHNY and SVGAGI (reference sequence). The ends were cut back, 0 bases at V and 5 bases at J, with 7 bases in the middle. The CDR3 protein is CASSYSAGYGYTF. The CDR3 DNA is TGTGCCAGCAGTTACTCGGCGGGGTATGGCTACACCTTC.

The rearrangement links TRBV7-3 to TRBJ2-2; D gene uncertain. CDR1 is SGHTA and CDR2 is FQGTGA in the germline V gene. The CDR3 length is 13 residues. The V and J ends lost 4 bases and 0 bases respectively, with 3 bases between them. The CDR3 DNA reads as TGTGCCAGCAGCTCCTCGAACACCGGGGAGCTGTTTTTT. Its protein is CASSSSNTGELFF.

The rearrangement joins TRBV3-1 (or the pseudogene TRBV3-2) to TRBJ1-2; TRBD1 agrees at 7 bases. The CDR3 covers 14 residues. Germline V gives CDR1 LGHDT, CDR2 YNNKEL (reference sequence). The trim removed 4 bases at V and 4 bases at J, leaving 6 bases unmatched. Written as DNA, the CDR3 is TGTGCCAGCAGCCGCAACAGGGGAGTCTATGGCTACACCTTC. Amino acid sequence: CASSRNRGVYGYTF.

The chain couples TRBV11-3 to TRBJ2-4; 8 nucleotides match TRBD1. Germline CDR1 reads SGHNT; CDR2 reads YENEEA. V lost 5 bases and J lost 6; bases outside the gene matches: 6. The CDR3 loop spans 14 amino acids. CDR3 residues: CASSATGQGNIQYF. The CDR3 nucleotides are TGTGCCAGCAGCGCCACAGGACAGGGAAACATTCAGTACTTC.

V and J are TRBV28 and TRBJ2-7; 8 bases are a match to TRBD1. With V trimmed by 8 bases and J by 2 bases, 5 bases remained unmatched. The germline gives CDR1 MDHEN, CDR2 SYDVKM. The CDR3 length is 13 residues. The CDR3 nucleotides are TGTGCCAGCGGGCGGACAGGGCCCTACGAGCAGTACTTC. This gives the protein CASGRTGPYEQYF.

This chain joins TRBV28 and TRBJ2-4; D is undetermined. The CDR3 is 15 residues long. CDR1 MDHEN and CDR2 SYDVKM come from the germline V gene. V lost 2 bases and J 1 base, leaving 9 bases between the germline ends. For the CDR3, the DNA is TGTGCCAGCAGTTTAATTATCGGGGCCAAAAACATTCAGTACTTC. Amino acid sequence: CASSLIIGAKNIQYF.

V and J are TRBV4-2 and TRBJ2-1, with TRBD2 matching over 8 bases. V lost 0 bases to trimming and J lost 0 bases; unmatched junction nucleotides: 7. The length of the CDR3 is 18 residues. Germline CDR1 is LGHNA and CDR2 is YNFKEQ. The CDR3 protein is CASSQEFSGASSYNEQFF. In nucleotides, the CDR3 is TGTGCCAGCAGCCAAGAGTTTAGCGGGGCAAGCTCCTACAATGAGCAGTTCTTC.

This clone was seen a single time. The chain joins TRBV25-1 to TRBJ2-1; D is undetermined. The germline CDR1 and CDR2 sequences are MGHDK and SYGVNS. Trimming cost V 2 bases and J 6 bases, with 14 bases left between them. This CDR3 has 15 amino acids. This CDR3 is CASSETTFRPNEQFF. DNA of the CDR3: TGTGCCAGCAGTGAAACGACGTTCAGGCCCAATGAGCAGTTCTTC. Combining the CDR3 with reference TRBV25-1 and TRBJ2-1 gives the whole variable domain EADIYQTPRYLVIGTGKKITLECSQTMGHDKMYWYQQDPGMELHLIHYSYGVNSTEKGDLSSESTVSRIRTEHFPLTLESARPSHTSQYLCASSETTFRPNEQFFGPGTRLTVL.

V usage is TRBV19 and J usage is TRBJ2-5; tentative D call: TRBD2 (7 bases). The CDR3 has 15 residues. V lost 4 bases, J lost 1 base, and 13 bases lay in between. Germline loops: CDR1 LNHDA, CDR2 SQIVND (reference sequence). The CDR3 DNA is TGTGCCAGTAGTACCGGGGGGCCCCCCCAAGAGACCCAGTACTTC. This translates into CASSTGGPPQETQYF.